The 15 T cell receptor beta chains in this list originate from one sample, sequenced in a study of kidney transplant recipient with SARS-CoV-2 infection. Using its own MiXCR run on the reads, TCRdb lists one record per CDR3 protein. The sample lists 200,000 to 250,000 distinct CDR3 sequences; around 26% were seen once. This specimen was a blood sample, taken at baseline and on approximately day 120 from a kidney transplant recipient. The receptors here all came from a male patient between 25 and 39 years old who had COVID-19 and was a kidney transplant recipient. A share of the T cells may be of graft donor origin.

A word on this clonotype: A much bigger clone sits one base away, suggesting this may be a read error. The CDR3 sequence: CASSLKTGRDEKLFF. The CDR3, as DNA: TGTGCCAGCAGCTTGAAGACAGGGAGAGATGAAAAACTGTTTTTT. The chain carries TRBV7-2 and TRBJ1-4; TRBD1 agrees at 7 bases. Germline V gene sequence: CDR1 SGHTA, CDR2 FQGNSA. This CDR3 is built from 15 residues. J was trimmed by 6 bases and V by 3 bases; bases with no gene match: 7.

Comment on this clonotype: This may arise from a read error, as a much more abundant clone is one base away. The rearrangement links TRBV6-5 to TRBJ1-1; D remains ambiguous. The CDR3 totals 11 residues. Germline V gene data show CDR1 as MNHEY and CDR2 as SVGAGI. The CDR3 bases are TGTGTCAGCAGTTACTACACTGAAGCTTTCTTT. It yields the protein CVSSYYTEAFF.

This clonotype was detected once. A read error may be the cause here, since a much bigger clone is one base away. The chain uses TRBV15 and TRBJ1-3; D gene unclear. CDR3 length equals 14 residues. The germline V gene has CDR1 LNHNV and CDR2 YYDKDF (reference sequence). The CDR3 nucleotides are TGTGCCACCAGCAGAGATCGGCCTGGAAACACCATACATTTT. Protein: CATSRDRPGNTIHF. Variable domain in full (rest from reference TRBV15 and TRBJ1-3): DAMVIQNPRYQVTQFGKPVTLSCSQTLNHNVMYWYQQKSSQAPKLLFHYYDKDFNNEADTPDNFQSRRPNTSFCFLDIRSPGLGDTAMYLCATSRDRPGNTIHFGEGSWLTVV.

J is TRBJ1-2 and V is TRBV16; D is possibly TRBD1 (5 bases). The CDR3 spans 17 residues. The V end lost 5 bases, the J end lost 4 bases, and 23 bases lay between the germline ends. CDR1 and CDR2 (germline): KGHSY, FQNENV. CDR3 bases: TGTGCCAGCAGCTGTATAGGGGTCGTTAGAATGACCTATGGCTACACCTTC. The encoded protein is CASSCIGVVRMTYGYTF.

The J gene is TRBJ1-2, the V gene TRBV24-1; D gene ambiguous. Trimming took off 6 bases at V and 4 bases at J, with 23 bases between the two ends. The CDR3 is 17 amino acids. Germline V gene lookup returns CDR1 KGHDR and CDR2 SFDVKD. CDR3 nucleotide sequence: TGTGCCACCAGTTGTCGACTTAGTACCAGAAAGACCTATGGCTACACCTTC. Protein product: CATSCRLSTRKTYGYTF.

This clonotype was seen many times. The genes are TRBV27 and TRBJ2-7; a possible D gene is TRBD1 (5 bases). V was cut by 4 bases and J by 4 bases, with 11 bases left in between. This CDR3 is 13 amino acids long. The germline V gene has CDR1 MNHEY and CDR2 SMNVEV (reference sequence). The DNA of the CDR3 is TGTGCCAGCAGTTACAGGAGTACGTACGAGCAGTACTTC. Translated: CASSYRSTYEQYF.

This clonotype was seen ten or more times. This chain joins TRBV19 and TRBJ1-5, with 7 bases matching TRBD1. V lost 4 bases and J lost 7; bases outside the gene matches: 7. Per the germline V gene, CDR1 is LNHDA and CDR2 is SQIVND (reference sequence). The CDR3 has 14 residues. The CDR3 region is CASSNTGERQPQHF. DNA for the CDR3: TGTGCCAGTAGTAACACAGGGGAGCGGCAGCCCCAGCATTTT.

Ten or more counts support this clonotype. The chain recombines TRBV2 with TRBJ2-5, with D tentatively TRBD1 (6 bases). The germline V and J ends were trimmed by 6 bases and 2 bases, with 16 bases remaining between them. The CDR3 runs to 15 residues. Germline V gives CDR1 SNHLY, CDR2 FYNNEI. The CDR3 bases are TGTGCCAGCAGCCGGGTACAGGGCCCACAAGAGACCCAGTACTTC. As protein: CASSRVQGPQETQYF.

Ten or more counts support this clonotype. The chain is built from TRBV6-5 and TRBJ1-6, with a tentative D call TRBD1 (6 bases). Germline CDR1 is MNHEY and CDR2 is SVGAGI. The CDR3 has 12 amino acids. Trimming left V 2 bases short and J 13 bases short, with 9 bases between. The CDR3 sequence: CASSYTQGPLHF. DNA for the CDR3: TGTGCCAGCAGTTACACCCAGGGGCCCCTCCACTTT.

Comments on this clonotype: One base away lies a much larger clone, so this may be a sequencing read error. The chain combines TRBV30 with TRBJ1-4; 7 bases line up with TRBD1. This CDR3 has 13 residues. Germline V CDR1 and CDR2: GTSNPN, SVGIG (reference sequence). Written as DNA, the CDR3 is TGTGCCCGGAGAGCCGGGACAGCCGAAAAACTGTTTTTT. Translation: CARRAGTAEKLFF.

In regard to this clonotype: A much larger clone differs by one base, so this may be a read error. The chain has TRBV5-1 and TRBJ2-7; 9 nucleotides align to TRBD2. The CDR3 sequence is 17 residues long. CDR1 is SGHRS, CDR2 YFSETQ, per germline. Here the CDR3 reads CAGSLSFSGSTSYEQYF. DNA of the CDR3: TGCGCCGGCAGCCTTTCATTTAGCGGGAGCACCTCCTACGAGCAGTACTTC.

In regard to this clonotype: This may be a read error: a much more frequent sequence differs by one nucleotide. CDR3 bases: TGTGCCGGCGGGCCGAGGCTCATCACTGAAGCTTTCTTT. This translates into CAGGPRLITEAFF. V usage is TRBV11-2 and J usage is TRBJ1-1; D gene uncertain. Germline assignment: CDR1 SGHAT and CDR2 FQNNGV. This CDR3 is built from 13 residues. Trimming stripped 11 bases from V and 4 bases from J, with 17 bases between.

Comment on this clonotype: This may be a read error: a much more frequent sequence differs by one nucleotide. This likely comes from a read error, as the CDR3 has no conserved phenylalanine or tryptophan at its end. The rearrangement joins TRBV20-1 to TRBJ1-1, with a weak D call TRBD1 (5 bases). The CDR3 length is 18 residues. CDR1 and CDR2 (germline): DFQATT, SNEGSKA (reference sequence). V was shortened by 1 base and J by 0 bases, with 21 bases between the two germline ends. CDR3 sequence (DNA): TGCAGTGCTAGAGCCAGGGACGGCCGAAAACGGGTGAACACTGAAGCTTTCCTT. This codes for CSARARDGRKRVNTEAFL.

This clonotype occurred many times. The J gene is TRBJ2-5, the V gene TRBV24-1; 8 positions match TRBD1. Germline lookup yields CDR1 KGHDR and CDR2 SFDVKD. The CDR3 has 14 amino acids. V lost 3 bases to trimming and J lost 5 bases; unmatched junction nucleotides: 4. The chain's CDR3 is CATSDTTGAETQYF. DNA for the CDR3: TGTGCCACCAGTGATACGACAGGGGCTGAGACCCAGTACTTC.

This clonotype was seen repeatedly, ten times or more. The V and J genes are TRBV7-9 and TRBJ2-7, with 7 bases fitting TRBD2. CDR3 size: 15 residues. With V trimmed by 4 bases and J by 4 bases, 10 bases remained unmatched. Germline CDR1 is SEHNR and CDR2 is FQNEAQ (reference sequence). This CDR3 reads CASSSPETSLYEQYF. The CDR3, as DNA: TGTGCCAGCAGCTCCCCTGAGACTAGCCTTTACGAGCAGTACTTC.